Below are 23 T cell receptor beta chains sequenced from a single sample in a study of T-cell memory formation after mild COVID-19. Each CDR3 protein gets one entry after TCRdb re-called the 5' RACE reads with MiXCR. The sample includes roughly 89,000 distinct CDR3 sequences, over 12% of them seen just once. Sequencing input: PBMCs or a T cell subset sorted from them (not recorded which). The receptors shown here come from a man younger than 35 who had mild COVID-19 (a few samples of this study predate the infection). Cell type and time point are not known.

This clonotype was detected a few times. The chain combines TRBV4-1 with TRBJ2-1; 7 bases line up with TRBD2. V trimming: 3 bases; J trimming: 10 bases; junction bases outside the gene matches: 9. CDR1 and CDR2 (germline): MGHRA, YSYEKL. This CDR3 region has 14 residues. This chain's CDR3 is CASSHYLGGPEQFF. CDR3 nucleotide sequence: TGCGCCAGCAGCCACTACCTGGGAGGGCCAGAGCAGTTCTTC.

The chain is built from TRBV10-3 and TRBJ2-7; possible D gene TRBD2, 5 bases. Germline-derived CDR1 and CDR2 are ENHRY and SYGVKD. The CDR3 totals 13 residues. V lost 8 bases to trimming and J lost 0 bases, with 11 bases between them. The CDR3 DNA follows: TGTGCCATCGGAACGGGGAGCTCCTACGAGCAGTACTTC. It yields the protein CAIGTGSSYEQYF.

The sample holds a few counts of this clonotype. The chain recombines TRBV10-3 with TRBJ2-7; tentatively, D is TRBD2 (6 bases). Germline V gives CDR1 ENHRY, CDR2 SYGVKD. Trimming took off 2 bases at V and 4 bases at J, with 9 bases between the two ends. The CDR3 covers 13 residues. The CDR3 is CAISEGGLYEQYF. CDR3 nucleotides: TGTGCCATCAGTGAGGGAGGGTTATACGAGCAGTACTTC.

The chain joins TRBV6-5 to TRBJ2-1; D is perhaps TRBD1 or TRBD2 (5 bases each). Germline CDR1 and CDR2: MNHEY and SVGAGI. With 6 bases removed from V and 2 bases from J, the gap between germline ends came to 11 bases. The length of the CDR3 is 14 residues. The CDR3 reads CASSRDGPYNEQFF. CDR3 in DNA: TGTGCCAGCAGCCGGGACGGACCCTACAATGAGCAGTTCTTC.

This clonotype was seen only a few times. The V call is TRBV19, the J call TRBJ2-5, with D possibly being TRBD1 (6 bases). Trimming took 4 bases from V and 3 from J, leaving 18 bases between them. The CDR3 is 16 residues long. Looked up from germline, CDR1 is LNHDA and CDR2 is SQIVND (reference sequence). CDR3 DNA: TGTGCCAGTAGTAGCAAGTGGGGGCGAGAGAAAGAGACCCAGTACTTC. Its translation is CASSSKWGREKETQYF.

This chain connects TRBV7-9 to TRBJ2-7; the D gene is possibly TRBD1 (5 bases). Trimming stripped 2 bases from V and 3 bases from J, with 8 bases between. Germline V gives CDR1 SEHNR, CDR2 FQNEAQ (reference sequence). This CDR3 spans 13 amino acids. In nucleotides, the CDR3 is TGTGCCAGCAGCTTAAGGGGCCACTACGAGCAGTACTTC. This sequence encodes CASSLRGHYEQYF. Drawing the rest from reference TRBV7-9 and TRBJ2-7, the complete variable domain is DTGVSQNPRHKITKRGQNVTFRCDPISEHNRLYWYRQTLGQGPEFLTYFQNEAQLEKSRLLSDRFSAERPKGSFSTLEIQRTEQGDSAMYLCASSLRGHYEQYFGPGTRLTVT.

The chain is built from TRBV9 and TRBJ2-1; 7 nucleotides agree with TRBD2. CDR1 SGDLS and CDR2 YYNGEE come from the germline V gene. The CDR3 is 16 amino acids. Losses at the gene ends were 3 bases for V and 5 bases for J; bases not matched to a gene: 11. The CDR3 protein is CASSARPGRLNNEQFF. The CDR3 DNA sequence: TGTGCCAGCAGCGCCCGCCCCGGGAGGCTAAACAATGAGCAGTTCTTC.

The CDR3 DNA reads as TGTGCCAGCAGCCTGGGACAGGGAACGATAAGCTCCTACGAGCAGTACTTC. This sequence encodes CASSLGQGTISSYEQYF. This rearrangement joins TRBV7-6 to TRBJ2-7; TRBD1 agrees at 9 bases. The CDR3 spans 17 residues. V was clipped by 5 bases and J by 0 bases; unmatched bases: 11. Germline-derived CDR1 and CDR2 are SGHVS and FNYEAQ.

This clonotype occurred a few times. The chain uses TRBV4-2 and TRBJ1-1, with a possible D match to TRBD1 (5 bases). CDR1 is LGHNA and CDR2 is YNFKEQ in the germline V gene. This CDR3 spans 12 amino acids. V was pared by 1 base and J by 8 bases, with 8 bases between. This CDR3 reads CASSQAKGEAFF. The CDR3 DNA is TGTGCCAGCAGCCAAGCTAAGGGGGAAGCTTTCTTT.

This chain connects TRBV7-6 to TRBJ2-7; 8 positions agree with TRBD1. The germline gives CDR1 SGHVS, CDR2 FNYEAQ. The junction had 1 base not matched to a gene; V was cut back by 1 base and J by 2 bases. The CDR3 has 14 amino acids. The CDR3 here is CASSLETGAYEQYF. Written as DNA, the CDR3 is TGTGCCAGCAGCTTAGAGACAGGGGCCTACGAGCAGTACTTC.

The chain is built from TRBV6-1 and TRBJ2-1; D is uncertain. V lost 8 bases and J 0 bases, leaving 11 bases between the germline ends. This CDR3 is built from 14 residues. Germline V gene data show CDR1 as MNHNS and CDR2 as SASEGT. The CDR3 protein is CASGPGPSYNEQFF. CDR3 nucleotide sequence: TGTGCCAGCGGCCCCGGCCCCTCCTACAATGAGCAGTTCTTC.

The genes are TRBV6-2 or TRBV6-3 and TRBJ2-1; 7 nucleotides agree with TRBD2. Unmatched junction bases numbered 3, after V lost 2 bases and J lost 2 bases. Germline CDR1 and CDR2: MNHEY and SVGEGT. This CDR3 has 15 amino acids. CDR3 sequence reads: CASSYRRETYNEQFF. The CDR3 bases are TGTGCCAGCAGTTACCGGCGGGAGACCTACAATGAGCAGTTCTTC.

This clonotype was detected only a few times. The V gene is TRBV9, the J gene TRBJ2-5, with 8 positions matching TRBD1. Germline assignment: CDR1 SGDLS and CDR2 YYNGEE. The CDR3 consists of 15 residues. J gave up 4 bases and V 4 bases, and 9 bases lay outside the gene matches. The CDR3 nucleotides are TGTGCCAGCAGCCCCGGACAGGGATTGGTAGAGACCCAGTACTTC. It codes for CASSPGQGLVETQYF.

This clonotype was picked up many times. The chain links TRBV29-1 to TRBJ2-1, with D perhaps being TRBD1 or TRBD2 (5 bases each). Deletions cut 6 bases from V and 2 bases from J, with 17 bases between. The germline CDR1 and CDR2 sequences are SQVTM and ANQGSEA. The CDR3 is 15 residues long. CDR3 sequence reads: CSVVPGTATYNEQFF. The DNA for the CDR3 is TGCAGCGTGGTCCCCGGGACGGCTACCTACAATGAGCAGTTCTTC.

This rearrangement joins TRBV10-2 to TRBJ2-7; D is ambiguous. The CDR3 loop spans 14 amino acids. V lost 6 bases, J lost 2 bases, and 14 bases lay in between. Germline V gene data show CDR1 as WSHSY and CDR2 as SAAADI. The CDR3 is CASRDGVGTYEQYV. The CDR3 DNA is TGCGCCAGCAGGGACGGTGTAGGCACCTACGAGCAGTACGTC.

For the CDR3, the DNA is TGTGCCATCAGTGGCGGGGGGCCATACGAGCAGTACGTC. Protein: CAISGGGPYEQYV. This chain joins TRBV10-3 and TRBJ2-7, with 8 bases lining up with TRBD2. V shed 4 bases and J 4 bases; nucleotides not matched to a gene: 3. This CDR3 has 13 amino acids. CDR1 and CDR2 from the germline V gene are ENHRY and SYGVKD.

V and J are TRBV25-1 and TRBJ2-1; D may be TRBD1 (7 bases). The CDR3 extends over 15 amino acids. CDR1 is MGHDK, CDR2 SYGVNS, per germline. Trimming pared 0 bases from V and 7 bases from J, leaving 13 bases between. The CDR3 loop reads CASSEYAAGGNEQFF. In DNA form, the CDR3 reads TGTGCCAGCAGTGAATACGCGGCAGGGGGGAATGAGCAGTTCTTC. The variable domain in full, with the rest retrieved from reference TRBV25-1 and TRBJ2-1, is EADIYQTPRYLVIGTGKKITLECSQTMGHDKMYWYQQDPGMELHLIHYSYGVNSTEKGDLSSESTVSRIRTEHFPLTLESARPSHTSQYLCASSEYAAGGNEQFFGPGTRLTVL.

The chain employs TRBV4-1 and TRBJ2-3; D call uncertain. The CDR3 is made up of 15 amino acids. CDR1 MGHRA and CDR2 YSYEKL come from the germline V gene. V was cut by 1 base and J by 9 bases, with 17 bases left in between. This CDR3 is CASSQADHRSQTQYF. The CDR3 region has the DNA TGCGCCAGCAGCCAAGCAGACCACCGAAGCCAGACGCAGTATTTT.

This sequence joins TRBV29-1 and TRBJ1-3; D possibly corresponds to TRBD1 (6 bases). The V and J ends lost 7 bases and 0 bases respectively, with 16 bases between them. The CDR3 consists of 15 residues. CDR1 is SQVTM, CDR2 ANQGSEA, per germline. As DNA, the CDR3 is TGCAGCGCCCAGCCTGCGGACAGCTCTGGAAACACCATATATTTT. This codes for CSAQPADSSGNTIYF.

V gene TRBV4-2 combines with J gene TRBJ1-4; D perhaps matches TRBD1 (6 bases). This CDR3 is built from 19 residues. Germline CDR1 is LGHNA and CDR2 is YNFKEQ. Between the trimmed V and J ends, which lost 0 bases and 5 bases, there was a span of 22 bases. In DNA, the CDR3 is TGTGCCAGCAGCCAAGACCTCTTCTTAAAGGGGGTGCCCAATGAAAAACTGTTTTTT. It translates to CASSQDLFLKGVPNEKLFF.

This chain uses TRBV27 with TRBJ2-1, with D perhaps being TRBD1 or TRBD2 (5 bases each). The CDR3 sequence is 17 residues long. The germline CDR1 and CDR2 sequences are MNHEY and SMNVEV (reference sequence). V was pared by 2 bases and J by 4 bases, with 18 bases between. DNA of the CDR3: TGTGCCAGCAGTTTAGGGACCCTCCCCCCTCCTTACAATGAGCAGTTCTTC. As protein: CASSLGTLPPPYNEQFF.

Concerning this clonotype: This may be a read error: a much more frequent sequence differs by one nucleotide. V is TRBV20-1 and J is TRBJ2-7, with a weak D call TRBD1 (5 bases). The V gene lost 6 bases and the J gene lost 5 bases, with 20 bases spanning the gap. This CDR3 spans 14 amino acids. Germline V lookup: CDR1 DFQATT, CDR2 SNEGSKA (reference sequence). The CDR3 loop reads CSADSRGKSNEQYF. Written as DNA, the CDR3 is TGCAGTGCCGACAGCCGCGGAAAAAGCAACGAGCAGTACTTC.

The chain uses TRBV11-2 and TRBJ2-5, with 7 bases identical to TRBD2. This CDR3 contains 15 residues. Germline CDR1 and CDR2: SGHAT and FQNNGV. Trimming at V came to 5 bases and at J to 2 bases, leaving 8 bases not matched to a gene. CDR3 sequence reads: CASSPSWGGQETQYF. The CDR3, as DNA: TGTGCCAGCAGCCCCTCCTGGGGGGGGCAAGAGACCCAGTACTTC.